Detailed here is one TCR beta chain. Its antigen is unidentified. This entry is derived from a study of cytomegalovirus exposure and HLA in healthy donors. Study information: An analysis done earlier identified about 100 million unique TCR beta sequences from around 180 million T cells.

The germline V gene encodes CDR1 SGHDN and CDR2 FVKESK. The CDR3 has 14 amino acids. V lost 4 bases and J lost 0, with 8 bases in between. The PCR made use of 60 Vbeta and 13 Jbeta primers. TCRdb's table, derived via immunoSEQ multiplex PCR, lists solely in-frame clones and lacks some. The sample lists roughly 200,000 clones, 70% to 85% occurring once. Study outcomes and limitations: Usually a TCR sequence was rare, but some public TCRs were found in many donors. Most likely, a cluster of highly shared sequence variants arose as a sequencing artifact.

These donors, healthy bone marrow donors, were studied. The receptor was isolated from a woman aged 40 to 55 in good health and CMV-seronegative. The chain recombines TRBV14 with TRBJ2-3; D unresolved. The sequencing input was PBMCs. In DNA, the CDR3 is TGTGCCAGCAGCCCCCTTTTGAGCACAGATACGCAGTATTTT. Translating gives CASSPLLSTDTQYF.